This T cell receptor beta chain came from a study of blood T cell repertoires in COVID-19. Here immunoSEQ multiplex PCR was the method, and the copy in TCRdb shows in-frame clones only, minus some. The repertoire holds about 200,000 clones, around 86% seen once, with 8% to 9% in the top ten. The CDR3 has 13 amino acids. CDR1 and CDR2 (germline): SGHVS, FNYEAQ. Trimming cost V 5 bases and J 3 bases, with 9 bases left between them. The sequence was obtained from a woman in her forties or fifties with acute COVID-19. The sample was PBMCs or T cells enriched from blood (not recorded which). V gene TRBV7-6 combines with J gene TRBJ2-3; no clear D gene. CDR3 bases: TGTGCCAGCAGCGCCTCTAGGACAGATACGCAGTATTTT. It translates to CASSASRTDTQYF.